This T cell receptor (beta chain) is from a study of T-cell reconstitution after alpha-beta-depleted transplantation in children. Regarding this clonotype: Its antigen is unknown.

Preparation of the TCRbeta library involved a method that used unique molecular identifiers. TCRdb itself ran the PCR reads through MiXCR, one entry per CDR3 protein. The table has 540,000 or so distinct CDR3 sequences, more than 20% seen once. Study findings and constraints: Reportedly, roughly two months post-transplant, alpha-beta T cells arose from several hundred expanded graft clones. A year post-transplant, T-cell counts and diversity derived mostly from newly produced T cells.

Sequenced here: PBMCs, mostly from graft donor cells, sampled 360 days after TCRalphabeta/CD19-depleted stem cell transplant. The TCR sequence derives from a boy under three years old who had a stem cell transplant for acute myeloid leukemia, so the T cells may come from the graft donor.

The CDR3 DNA reads as TGCAGCGTTGAGCTGGCCCGCTCTGGAAACACCATATATTTT. Translated: CSVELARSGNTIYF. The chain joins TRBV29-1 to TRBJ1-3, with D hard to call. Trimming stripped 3 bases from V and 0 bases from J, with 9 bases between. The germline V gene has CDR1 SQVTM and CDR2 ANQGSEA. This CDR3 region has 14 residues.